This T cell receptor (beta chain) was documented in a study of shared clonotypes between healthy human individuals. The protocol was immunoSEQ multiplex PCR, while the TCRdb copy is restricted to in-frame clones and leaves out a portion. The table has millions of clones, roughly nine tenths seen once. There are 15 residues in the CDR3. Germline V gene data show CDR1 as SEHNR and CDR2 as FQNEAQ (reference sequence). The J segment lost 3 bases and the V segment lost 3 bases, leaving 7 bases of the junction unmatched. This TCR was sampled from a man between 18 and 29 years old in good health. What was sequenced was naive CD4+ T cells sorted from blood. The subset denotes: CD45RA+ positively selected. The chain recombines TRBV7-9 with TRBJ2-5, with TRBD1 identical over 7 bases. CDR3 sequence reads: CASSFSQGSKETQYF. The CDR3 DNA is TGTGCCAGCAGCTTTTCACAGGGGAGTAAAGAGACCCAGTACTTC.